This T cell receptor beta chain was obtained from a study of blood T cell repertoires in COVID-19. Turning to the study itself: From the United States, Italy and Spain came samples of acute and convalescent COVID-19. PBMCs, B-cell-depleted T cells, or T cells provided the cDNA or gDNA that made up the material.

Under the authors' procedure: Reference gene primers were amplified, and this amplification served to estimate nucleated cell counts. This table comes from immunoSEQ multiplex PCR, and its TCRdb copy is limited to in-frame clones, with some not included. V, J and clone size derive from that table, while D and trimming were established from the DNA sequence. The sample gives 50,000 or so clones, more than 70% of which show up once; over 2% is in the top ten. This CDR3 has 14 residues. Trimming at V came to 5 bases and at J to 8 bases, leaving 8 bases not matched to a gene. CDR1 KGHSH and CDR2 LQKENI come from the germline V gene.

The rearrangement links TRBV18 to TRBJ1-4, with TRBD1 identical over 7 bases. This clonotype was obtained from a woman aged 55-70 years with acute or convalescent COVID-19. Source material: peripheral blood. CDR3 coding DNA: TGTGCCAGCTCAAGGACAGGTTTTAACGAAAAACTGTTTTTT. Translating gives CASSRTGFNEKLFF.